A single sample gave rise to the 3 T cell receptor beta chains below, sequenced in a study of T cell responses to AZD1222 COVID-19 vaccine. The method was immunoSEQ multiplex PCR; TCRdb's version includes in-frame clones alone and lacks a portion of them. In the table there are 130,000 or so clones, 90% of which are singletons. Sample: peripheral blood, taken on day 0 of AZD1222 vaccination. These TCRs come from an adult in good health.

The V and J genes are TRBV3-1 (or the pseudogene TRBV3-2) and TRBJ2-5; TRBD2 aligns across 11 bases. V shed 3 bases, J shed 5 bases, and the junction held 5 bases outside the gene matches. This CDR3 spans 15 amino acids. From germline, CDR1 is LGHDT and CDR2 YNNKEL (reference sequence). The CDR3 DNA sequence: TGTGCCAGCAGCCAGGATAGCGGGGGGGGCGAGACCCAGTACTTC. It specifies CASSQDSGGGETQYF.

The chain combines TRBV4-1 with TRBJ2-3, with D maybe TRBD1 (8 bases). Germline V CDR1 and CDR2: MGHRA, YSYEKL. Trimming left V 3 bases short and J 5 bases short, with 18 bases between. The CDR3 contains 16 residues. The chain's CDR3 is CASSQGGGQAGDTQYF. Written as DNA, the CDR3 is TGCGCCAGCAGCCAGGGCGGGGGACAGGCTGGAGATACGCAGTATTTT.

The gene calls are TRBV2 and TRBJ1-1; D call uncertain. From germline, CDR1 is SNHLY and CDR2 FYNNEI. V was cut by 4 bases and J by 4 bases, with 13 bases left in between. This CDR3 contains 14 residues. The CDR3 DNA reads TGTGCCAGCAGTGTGGAGGGAGCGGGCACTGAAGCTTTCTTT. This codes for CASSVEGAGTEAFF.